This TCR beta chain was sequenced in a study of immune evolution from preneoplasia to lung adenocarcinoma. General observations from the study: Top clone frequencies peaked in normal lung, apparently declining through invasive adenocarcinoma.

Details on this clone: Its target is not known.

V was clipped by 6 bases and J by 3 bases, with 15 bases between them. Germline lookup yields CDR1 MDHEN and CDR2 SYDVKM. CDR3 length equals 14 residues. The assay was immunoSEQ multiplex PCR, and TCRdb's table has in-frame clones only and misses some. The sample includes 9,000 to 10,000 clones, more than 75% seen only once; the top ten take less than 3.5%. The TCR sequence derives from an older person with invasive lung adenocarcinoma. Some clones in this sample may be carry-over from other donors' samples. The gene calls are TRBV28 and TRBJ2-7; D not certain. The sample was FFPE invasive lung adenocarcinoma tissue. CDR3: CASRNSGSFYEQYF. CDR3 DNA sequence: TGTGCCAGCAGGAACTCCGGGTCCTTCTACGAGCAGTACTTC.